This T cell receptor (beta chain) is from a study of T cells in Graves' hyperthyroidism and ophthalmopathy. Background on the study: Blood was drawn when the patient was first diagnosed and still untreated. Study findings and constraints: Most expanded thyroid clonotypes above 0.001 recurred in blood.

This clonotype has more than one count but fewer than ten. Its specificity is unknown. Progressors' blood was drawn at hyperthyroidism diagnosis, before ophthalmopathy symptoms. The ends were cut back, 3 bases at V and 6 bases at J, with 10 bases in the middle. The CDR3 extends over 13 amino acids. CDR1 and CDR2 (germline): KGHDR, SFDVKD. The CDR3 regions of TCR beta were amplified from RNA transcripts. First-round RT-PCR of the TCR CDR3 relied on the HTBI primer set. TCRdb called the multiplex PCR reads again in MiXCR, with one record for every CDR3 protein. The data show 300,000 to 450,000 distinct CDR3 sequences, approximately 17% seen once.

This TCR derives from a woman aged 30 to 39 with Graves' hyperthyroidism that later progressed to Graves' ophthalmopathy. Material for sequencing was blood. The gene calls are TRBV24-1 and TRBJ1-2; D possibly corresponds to TRBD1 (6 bases). In DNA, the CDR3 is TGTGCCACCAGTGATCCGAGACAGGATGGCTACACCTTC. Encoded protein: CATSDPRQDGYTF.